The clone carrying this TCR beta chain was observed a few times. The CDR3 runs to 16 residues. Germline CDR1 reads DFQATT; CDR2 reads SNEGSKA (reference sequence). Deletions cut 0 bases from V and 5 bases from J, with 20 bases between. These data originate in a study of T cells in Graves' hyperthyroidism and ophthalmopathy. The source material, RNA transcripts, was used to amplify TCR beta CDR3 regions. The TCR CDR3 first-round RT-PCR relied on the HTBI primer set. TCRdb re-called the multiplex PCR reads with MiXCR, one entry per CDR3 protein. The sample has 400,000 to 600,000 distinct CDR3 sequences; 15% to 20% are singletons.

The sequence was collected from a woman under 40 with Graves' ophthalmopathy. The sequenced sample consisted of blood. The V call is TRBV20-1, the J call TRBJ2-7, with D unclear. The CDR3 nucleotides read TGCAGTGCTAGAGATACCATGGCCCCCATGCCCAACGAGCAGTACTTC. Encoded protein: CSARDTMAPMPNEQYF.